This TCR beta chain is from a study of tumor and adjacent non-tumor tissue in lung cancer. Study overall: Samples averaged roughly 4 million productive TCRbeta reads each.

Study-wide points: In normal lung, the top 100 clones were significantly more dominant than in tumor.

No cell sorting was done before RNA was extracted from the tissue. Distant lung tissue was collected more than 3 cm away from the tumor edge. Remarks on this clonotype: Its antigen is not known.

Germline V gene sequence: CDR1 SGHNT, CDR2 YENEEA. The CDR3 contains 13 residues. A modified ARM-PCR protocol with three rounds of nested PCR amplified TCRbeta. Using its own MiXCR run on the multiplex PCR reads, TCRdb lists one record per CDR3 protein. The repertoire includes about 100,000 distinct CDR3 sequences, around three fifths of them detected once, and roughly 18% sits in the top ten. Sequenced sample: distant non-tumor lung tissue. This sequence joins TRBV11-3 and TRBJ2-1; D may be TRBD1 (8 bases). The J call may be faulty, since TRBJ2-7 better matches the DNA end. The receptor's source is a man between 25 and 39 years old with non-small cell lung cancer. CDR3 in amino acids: CASSLTGGGEQYF. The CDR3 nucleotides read TGTGCCAGCAGCCTCACAGGGGGGGGTGAGCAGTACTTC.